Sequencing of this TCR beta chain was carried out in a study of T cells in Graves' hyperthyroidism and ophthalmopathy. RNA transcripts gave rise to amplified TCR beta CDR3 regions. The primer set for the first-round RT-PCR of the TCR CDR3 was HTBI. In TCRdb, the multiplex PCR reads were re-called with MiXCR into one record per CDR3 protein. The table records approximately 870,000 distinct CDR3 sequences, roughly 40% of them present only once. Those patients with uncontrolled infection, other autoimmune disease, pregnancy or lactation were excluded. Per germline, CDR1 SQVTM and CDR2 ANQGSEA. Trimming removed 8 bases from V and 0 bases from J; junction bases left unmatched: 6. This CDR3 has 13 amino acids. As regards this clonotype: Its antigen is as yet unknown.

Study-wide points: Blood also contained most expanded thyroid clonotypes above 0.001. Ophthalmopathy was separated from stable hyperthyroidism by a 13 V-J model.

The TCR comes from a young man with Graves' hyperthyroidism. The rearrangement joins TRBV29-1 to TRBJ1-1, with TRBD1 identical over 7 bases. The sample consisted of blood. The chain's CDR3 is CSTETGMNTEAFF. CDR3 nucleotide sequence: TGCAGCACCGAGACAGGGATGAACACTGAAGCTTTCTTT.